Listed below are T cell receptor beta chains from one sample, sequenced in a study of shared clonotypes between healthy human individuals. Libraries were prepared by immunoSEQ multiplex PCR; TCRdb keeps only in-frame clonotypes and omits some of them. The repertoire holds 550,000 to 800,000 clones, roughly 91% seen once, with about a third in the top ten. Material for sequencing was memory CD8+ T cells from PBMCs. The receptor set was obtained from a man aged 18 to 30 in good health. Some clones in this sample may be carry-over from other donors' samples. CDR3s include the opening cysteine and the closing phenylalanine or tryptophan. D genes are given only for firm matches. Clone size is not always given. Where it is, it says once, few, many or a class for expanded clones.

V gene: TRBV5-1; J gene: TRBJ2-7; clone size: -; D gene: -; CDR3 protein: CASSSGQGWDYEQYF; CDR3 DNA: TGCGCCAGCAGCTCGGGGCAGGGGTGGGACTACGAGCAGTACTTC
V gene: TRBV10-1; J gene: TRBJ2-7; clone size: -; D gene: -; CDR3 protein: CASRGTGEQYF; CDR3 DNA: TGCGCCAGCAGGGGAACAGGGGAGCAGTACTTC
V gene: TRBV19; J gene: TRBJ2-1; clone size: -; D gene: -; CDR3 protein: CASSISSYNEQFF; CDR3 DNA: TGTGCCAGTAGTATCAGCTCCTACAATGAGCAGTTCTTC
V gene: TRBV28; J gene: TRBJ1-5; clone size: once; D gene: -; CDR3 protein: CASSPRLHQPQHF; CDR3 DNA: TGTGCCAGCAGTCCGCGACTCCATCAGCCCCAGCATTTT
V gene: TRBV10-3; J gene: TRBJ2-7; clone size: -; D gene: -; CDR3 protein: CAISDILTYEQYF; CDR3 DNA: TGTGCCATCAGTGATATCCTGACCTACGAGCAGTACTTC
V gene: TRBV9; J gene: TRBJ2-2; clone size: -; D gene: -; CDR3 protein: CASSVDREPYRLHGELFF; CDR3 DNA: TGTGCCAGCAGCGTAGACAGGGAACCATACAGACTCCACGGGGAGCTGTTTTTT
V gene: TRBV5-4; J gene: TRBJ2-7; clone size: -; D gene: -; CDR3 protein: CASSLENYEQYF; CDR3 DNA: TGTGCCAGCAGCTTGGAGAACTACGAGCAGTACTTC
V gene: TRBV12-5; J gene: TRBJ2-1; clone size: -; D gene: TRBD2; CDR3 protein: CASGLGTSFGEQFF; CDR3 DNA: TGTGCTAGTGGTTTGGGGACTAGTTTCGGCGAGCAGTTCTTC
V gene: TRBV27; J gene: TRBJ2-7; clone size: -; D gene: -; CDR3 protein: CASAPGHPTYEQYF; CDR3 DNA: TGTGCCAGCGCCCCGGGACACCCGACCTACGAGCAGTACTTC
V gene: TRBV27; J gene: TRBJ2-5; clone size: -; D gene: TRBD1; CDR3 protein: CASQGASGTQYF; CDR3 DNA: TGTGCCAGCCAGGGGGCGTCCGGGACCCAGTACTTC
V gene: TRBV20-1; J gene: TRBJ2-7; clone size: once; D gene: -; CDR3 protein: CSARNYEQYF; CDR3 DNA: TGCAGTGCTAGAAATTACGAGCAGTACTTC
V gene: TRBV7-9; J gene: TRBJ2-5; clone size: -; D gene: TRBD2; CDR3 protein: CASSLGLAEERWGETQYF; CDR3 DNA: TGTGCCAGCAGCTTAGGACTAGCGGAGGAACGTTGGGGAGAGACCCAGTACTTC
V gene: TRBV9; J gene: TRBJ2-7; clone size: -; D gene: -; CDR3 protein: CASSVGSAAGIYEQYF; CDR3 DNA: TGTGCCAGCAGCGTAGGGTCAGCCGCCGGGATATACGAGCAGTACTTC
V gene: TRBV13; J gene: TRBJ2-7; clone size: -; D gene: -; CDR3 protein: CASSPRTLRPPHPYEQYF; CDR3 DNA: TGTGCCAGCAGCCCGAGAACCCTGCGTCCACCCCATCCCTACGAGCAGTACTTC
V gene: TRBV9; J gene: TRBJ2-2; clone size: -; D gene: -; CDR3 protein: CASSGGVQGNTGELFF; CDR3 DNA: TGTGCCAGCAGCGGTGGGGTCCAGGGTAACACCGGGGAGCTGTTTTTT
V gene: TRBV7-9; J gene: TRBJ2-7; clone size: few; D gene: TRBD2; CDR3 protein: CASDWAGGPNYEQYF; CDR3 DNA: TGTGCCAGTGACTGGGCGGGAGGACCAAACTACGAGCAGTACTTC
V gene: TRBV6-1; J gene: TRBJ2-1; clone size: -; D gene: -; CDR3 protein: CASSAARVRGPISYNEQFF; CDR3 DNA: TGTGCCAGCAGTGCCGCCAGGGTCCGGGGTCCTATCTCCTACAATGAGCAGTTCTTC
V gene: TRBV6-1; J gene: TRBJ2-7; clone size: -; D gene: -; CDR3 protein: CASSEVLYEQYF; CDR3 DNA: TGTGCCAGCAGTGAAGTTTTATACGAGCAGTACTTC
V gene: TRBV25-1; J gene: TRBJ2-5; clone size: once; D gene: -; CDR3 protein: CASSEDAVGEQYF; CDR3 DNA: TGTGCCAGCAGTGAAGACGCCGTGGGGGAGCAGTACTTC
V gene: TRBV7-6; J gene: TRBJ2-2; clone size: -; D gene: TRBD2; CDR3 protein: CASRFTSGRVTGELFF; CDR3 DNA: TGTGCCAGCAGATTCACGAGCGGGAGGGTAACCGGGGAGCTGTTTTTT
V gene: TRBV7-9; J gene: TRBJ1-2; clone size: -; D gene: -; CDR3 protein: CASSSPPGGYTF; CDR3 DNA: TGTGCCAGCAGCTCACCCCCGGGCGGCTACACCTTC
V gene: TRBV29-1; J gene: TRBJ2-2; clone size: -; D gene: TRBD2; CDR3 protein: CSVSRTSGYTGELFF; CDR3 DNA: TGCAGCGTTTCCCGGACTAGCGGTTACACCGGGGAGCTGTTTTTT
V gene: TRBV5-1; J gene: TRBJ1-1; clone size: -; D gene: -; CDR3 protein: CASSDGSILSWAEAFF; CDR3 DNA: TGCGCCAGCAGCGATGGCAGTATCTTATCGTGGGCTGAAGCTTTCTTT
V gene: TRBV6-5; J gene: TRBJ2-1; clone size: -; D gene: TRBD2; CDR3 protein: CASSYDASGAYNEQFF; CDR3 DNA: TGTGCCAGCAGTTACGACGCTAGCGGAGCCTACAATGAGCAGTTCTTC
V gene: TRBV14; J gene: TRBJ1-2; clone size: -; D gene: -; CDR3 protein: CASSQGDPTPITGYTF; CDR3 DNA: TGTGCCAGCAGCCAAGGCGACCCCACGCCAATCACTGGCTACACCTTC
V gene: TRBV27; J gene: TRBJ2-1; clone size: once; D gene: TRBD2; CDR3 protein: CASSWKTSGRAGDEQFF; CDR3 DNA: TGTGCCAGCAGTTGGAAGACTAGCGGGAGGGCCGGGGATGAGCAGTTCTTC
V gene: TRBV9; J gene: TRBJ2-1; clone size: -; D gene: TRBD2; CDR3 protein: CASSASLAGGLNEQFF; CDR3 DNA: TGTGCCAGCAGCGCGAGTCTAGCGGGAGGGTTGAATGAGCAGTTCTTC
V gene: TRBV7-6; J gene: TRBJ2-7; clone size: -; D gene: -; CDR3 protein: CASSLEVGYEQYF; CDR3 DNA: TGTGCCAGCAGCTTAGAAGTAGGCTACGAGCAGTACTTC
V gene: TRBV28; J gene: TRBJ1-5; clone size: -; D gene: -; CDR3 protein: CASSYVTTVSNQPQHF; CDR3 DNA: TGTGCCAGCAGTTATGTTACGACAGTTAGCAATCAGCCCCAGCATTTT
V gene: TRBV6-5; J gene: TRBJ2-7; clone size: -; D gene: TRBD2; CDR3 protein: CASSYGLAGAKEQYF; CDR3 DNA: TGTGCCAGCAGTTACGGACTAGCGGGAGCAAAGGAGCAGTACTTC
V gene: TRBV7-9; J gene: TRBJ2-7; clone size: -; D gene: TRBD2; CDR3 protein: CASSLGSGRQYEQYF; CDR3 DNA: TGTGCCAGCAGCTTAGGGAGCGGGAGACAATACGAGCAGTACTTC
V gene: TRBV27; J gene: TRBJ2-7; clone size: -; D gene: -; CDR3 protein: CASGGGSARFYEQYF; CDR3 DNA: TGTGCCAGCGGTGGCGGAAGTGCCAGATTCTACGAGCAGTACTTC
V gene: TRBV7-2; J gene: TRBJ2-3; clone size: -; D gene: -; CDR3 protein: CASSLGVADTQYF; CDR3 DNA: TGTGCCAGCAGCTTAGGGGTCGCAGATACGCAGTATTTT
V gene: TRBV10-3; J gene: TRBJ2-7; clone size: -; D gene: TRBD2; CDR3 protein: CAIRVTSGAYEQYF; CDR3 DNA: TGTGCCATCAGGGTGACTAGCGGGGCTTACGAGCAGTACTTC
V gene: TRBV7-9; J gene: TRBJ2-3; clone size: -; D gene: -; CDR3 protein: CASSLATDTQYF; CDR3 DNA: TGTGCCAGCAGCTTAGCTACAGATACGCAGTATTTT
V gene: TRBV7-9; J gene: TRBJ2-2; clone size: -; D gene: -; CDR3 protein: CASSLGEGGELFF; CDR3 DNA: TGTGCCAGCAGCTTAGGGGAAGGCGGGGAGCTGTTTTTT
V gene: TRBV9; J gene: TRBJ2-2; clone size: -; D gene: -; CDR3 protein: CASKEGLGGELFF; CDR3 DNA: TGTGCCAGCAAAGAGGGGCTTGGCGGGGAGCTGTTTTTT
V gene: TRBV2; J gene: TRBJ1-1; clone size: few; D gene: -; CDR3 protein: CASTEGLREAFF; CDR3 DNA: TGTGCCAGCACCGAAGGTCTGAGAGAAGCTTTCTTT
V gene: TRBV6-5; J gene: TRBJ2-2; clone size: -; D gene: TRBD1; CDR3 protein: CASSPDRGKTGELFF; CDR3 DNA: TGTGCCAGCAGTCCCGACAGGGGGAAAACCGGGGAGCTGTTTTTT
V gene: TRBV27; J gene: TRBJ2-7; clone size: -; D gene: -; CDR3 protein: CASRALRHYEQYF; CDR3 DNA: TGTGCCAGCAGGGCACTCAGACACTACGAGCAGTACTTC
V gene: TRBV27; J gene: TRBJ1-5; clone size: -; D gene: -; CDR3 protein: CASSLSWGWGNQPQHF; CDR3 DNA: TGTGCCAGCAGTTTATCCTGGGGGTGGGGCAATCAGCCCCAGCATTTT
V gene: TRBV10-3; J gene: TRBJ2-3; clone size: -; D gene: -; CDR3 protein: CAISEYGSDTQYF; CDR3 DNA: TGTGCCATCAGTGAATATGGATCAGATACGCAGTATTTT
V gene: TRBV7-3; J gene: TRBJ2-3; clone size: -; D gene: TRBD2; CDR3 protein: CASSWTGGPTDTQYF; CDR3 DNA: TGTGCCAGCAGCTGGACGGGAGGGCCAACAGATACGCAGTATTTT
V gene: TRBV5-1; J gene: TRBJ2-2; clone size: -; D gene: TRBD1; CDR3 protein: CASSLRTGLTGELFF; CDR3 DNA: TGCGCCAGCAGCTTGAGGACAGGCCTTACCGGGGAGCTGTTTTTT
V gene: TRBV5-1; J gene: TRBJ1-2; clone size: -; D gene: -; CDR3 protein: CASSDPGTEFGGYTF; CDR3 DNA: TGCGCCAGCAGCGATCCCGGGACGGAGTTTGGGGGCTACACCTTC
V gene: TRBV13; J gene: TRBJ1-2; clone size: -; D gene: TRBD1; CDR3 protein: CASSLGGQGVTYGYTF; CDR3 DNA: TGTGCCAGCAGCTTAGGAGGACAGGGGGTGACCTATGGCTACACCTTC
V gene: TRBV2; J gene: TRBJ1-1; clone size: -; D gene: -; CDR3 protein: CASSEYRGVGTEAFF; CDR3 DNA: TGTGCCAGCAGTGAATATAGGGGGGTCGGTACTGAAGCTTTCTTT
V gene: TRBV27; J gene: TRBJ2-7; clone size: -; D gene: TRBD2; CDR3 protein: CASSTTGVWGGYEQYF; CDR3 DNA: TGTGCCAGCAGTACCACTGGGGTCTGGGGGGGCTACGAGCAGTACTTC
V gene: TRBV10-2; J gene: TRBJ2-1; clone size: once; D gene: -; CDR3 protein: CASSERGSSYNEQFF; CDR3 DNA: TGCGCCAGCAGTGAGCGGGGGAGCTCCTACAATGAGCAGTTCTTC
V gene: TRBV7-9; J gene: TRBJ2-7; clone size: -; D gene: TRBD2; CDR3 protein: CASSFGGTYEQYF; CDR3 DNA: TGTGCCAGCAGCTTCGGGGGGACCTACGAGCAGTACTTC
V gene: TRBV20-1; J gene: TRBJ2-1; clone size: once; D gene: -; CDR3 protein: CSAPTHEQFF; CDR3 DNA: TGCAGTGCCCCGACCCATGAGCAGTTCTTC
V gene: TRBV4-1; J gene: TRBJ2-7; clone size: -; D gene: TRBD1; CDR3 protein: CASSQEGVWTGFYEQYF; CDR3 DNA: TGCGCCAGCAGCCAAGAGGGTGTTTGGACAGGGTTTTACGAGCAGTACTTC
V gene: TRBV6-5; J gene: TRBJ2-3; clone size: -; D gene: -; CDR3 protein: CASSYLVSDTQYF; CDR3 DNA: TGTGCCAGCAGTTACCTCGTATCAGATACGCAGTATTTT
V gene: TRBV7-2; J gene: TRBJ2-7; clone size: -; D gene: TRBD1; CDR3 protein: CASSGQGAPYEQYF; CDR3 DNA: TGTGCCAGCAGCGGCCAGGGGGCTCCCTACGAGCAGTACTTC
V gene: TRBV7-8; J gene: TRBJ2-3; clone size: -; D gene: TRBD2; CDR3 protein: CASSTLAGGTDTQYF; CDR3 DNA: TGTGCCAGCAGCACCCTAGCGGGAGGGACAGATACGCAGTATTTT
V gene: TRBV5-6; J gene: TRBJ2-2; clone size: -; D gene: -; CDR3 protein: CASSPTTRGAFAGELFF; CDR3 DNA: TGTGCCAGCAGCCCGACGACGAGGGGCGCGTTCGCCGGGGAGCTGTTTTTT
V gene: TRBV6-1; J gene: TRBJ1-1; clone size: -; D gene: -; CDR3 protein: CASSELELLNTEAFF; CDR3 DNA: TGTGCCAGCAGTGAATTAGAACTGTTGAACACTGAAGCTTTCTTT
V gene: TRBV7-2; J gene: TRBJ1-1; clone size: -; D gene: TRBD1; CDR3 protein: CASSSGTETEAFF; CDR3 DNA: TGTGCCAGCAGCTCCGGGACAGAAACTGAAGCTTTCTTT
V gene: TRBV7-2; J gene: TRBJ1-1; clone size: few; D gene: TRBD1; CDR3 protein: CASSSGTGPTEAFF; CDR3 DNA: TGTGCCAGCAGCTCCGGGACAGGACCCACTGAAGCTTTCTTT